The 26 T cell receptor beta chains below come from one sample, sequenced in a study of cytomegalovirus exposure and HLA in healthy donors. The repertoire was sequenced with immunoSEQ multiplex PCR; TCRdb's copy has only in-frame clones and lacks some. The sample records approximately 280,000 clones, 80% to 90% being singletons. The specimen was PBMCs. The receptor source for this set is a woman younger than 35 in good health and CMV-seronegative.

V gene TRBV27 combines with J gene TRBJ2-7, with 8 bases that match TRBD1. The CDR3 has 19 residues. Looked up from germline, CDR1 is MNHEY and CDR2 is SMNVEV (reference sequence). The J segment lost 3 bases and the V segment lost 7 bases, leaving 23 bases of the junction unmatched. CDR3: CASTQTGGIAQLPDYEQYF. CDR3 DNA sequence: TGTGCCAGCACCCAAACAGGGGGGATCGCTCAGCTACCCGACTACGAGCAGTACTTC.

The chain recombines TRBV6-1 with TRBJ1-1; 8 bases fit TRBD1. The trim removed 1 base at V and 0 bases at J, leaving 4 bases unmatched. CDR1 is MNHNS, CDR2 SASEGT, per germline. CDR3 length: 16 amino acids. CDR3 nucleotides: TGTGCCAGCAGTGAAGGTCCAGGGGGCATGAACACTGAAGCTTTCTTT. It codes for CASSEGPGGMNTEAFF.

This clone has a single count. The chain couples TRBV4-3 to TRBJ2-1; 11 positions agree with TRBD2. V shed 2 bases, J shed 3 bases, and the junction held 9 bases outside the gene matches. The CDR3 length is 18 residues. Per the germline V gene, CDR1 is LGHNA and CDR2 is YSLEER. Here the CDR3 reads CASSQLLETSGGYNEQFF. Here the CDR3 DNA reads TGCGCCAGCAGCCAACTACTCGAAACTAGCGGGGGCTACAATGAGCAGTTCTTC.

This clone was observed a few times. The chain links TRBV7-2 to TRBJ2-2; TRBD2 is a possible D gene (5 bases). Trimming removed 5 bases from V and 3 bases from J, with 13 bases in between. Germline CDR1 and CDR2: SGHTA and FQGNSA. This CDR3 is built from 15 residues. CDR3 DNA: TGTGCCAGCAGCGACGATAGGAGGTACACCGGGGAGCTGTTTTTT. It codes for CASSDDRRYTGELFF. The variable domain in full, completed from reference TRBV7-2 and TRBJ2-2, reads GAGVSQSPSNKVTEKGKDVELRCDPISGHTALYWYRQSLGQGLEFLIYFQGNSAPDKSGLPSDRFSAERTGGSVSTLTIQRTQQEDSAVYLCASSDDRRYTGELFFGEGSRLTVL.

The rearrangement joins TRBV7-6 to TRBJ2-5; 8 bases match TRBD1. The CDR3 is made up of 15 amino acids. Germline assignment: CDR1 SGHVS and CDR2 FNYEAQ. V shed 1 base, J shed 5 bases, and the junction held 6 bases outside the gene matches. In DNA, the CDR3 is TGTGCCAGCAGCTTAGGGGGACAGGTGGCGGAGACCCAGTACTTC. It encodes CASSLGGQVAETQYF.

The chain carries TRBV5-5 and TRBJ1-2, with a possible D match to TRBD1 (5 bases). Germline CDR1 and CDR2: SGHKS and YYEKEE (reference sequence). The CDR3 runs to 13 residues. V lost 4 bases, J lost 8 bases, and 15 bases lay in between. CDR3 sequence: CASSEAGDRGYTF. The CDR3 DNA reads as TGTGCCAGCAGCGAGGCGGGGGATAGGGGCTACACCTTC.

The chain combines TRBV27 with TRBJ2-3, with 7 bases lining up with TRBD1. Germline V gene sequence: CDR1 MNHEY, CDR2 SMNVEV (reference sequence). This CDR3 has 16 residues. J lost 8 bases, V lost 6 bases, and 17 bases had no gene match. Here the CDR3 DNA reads TGTGCCAGCAGCTTAGAAGCCGGGACAGCCACCGCTACGCAGTATTTT. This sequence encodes CASSLEAGTATATQYF.

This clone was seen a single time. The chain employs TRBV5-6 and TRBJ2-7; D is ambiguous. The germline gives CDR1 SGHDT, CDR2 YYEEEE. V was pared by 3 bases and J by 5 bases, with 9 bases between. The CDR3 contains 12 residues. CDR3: CASSSRFNEQYF. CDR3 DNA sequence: TGTGCCAGCAGCTCCAGATTCAACGAGCAGTACTTC.

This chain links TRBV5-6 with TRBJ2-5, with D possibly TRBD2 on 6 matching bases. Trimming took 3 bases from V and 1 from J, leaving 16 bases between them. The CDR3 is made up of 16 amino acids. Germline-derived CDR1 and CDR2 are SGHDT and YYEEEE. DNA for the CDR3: TGTGCCAGCAGCTGGCTGGCAGCGGAGGGCCAAGAGACCCAGTACTTC. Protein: CASSWLAAEGQETQYF.

CDR3 loop: CASSSGQGSPYEQYF. Written as DNA, the CDR3 is TGTGCCAGCAGTTCCGGACAGGGAAGCCCCTACGAGCAGTACTTC. The V gene is TRBV28, the J gene TRBJ2-7, with TRBD1 matching 8 bases. The CDR3 covers 15 residues. V gave up 4 bases and J gave up 2 bases; unmatched junction bases: 7. Germline V gives CDR1 MDHEN, CDR2 SYDVKM.

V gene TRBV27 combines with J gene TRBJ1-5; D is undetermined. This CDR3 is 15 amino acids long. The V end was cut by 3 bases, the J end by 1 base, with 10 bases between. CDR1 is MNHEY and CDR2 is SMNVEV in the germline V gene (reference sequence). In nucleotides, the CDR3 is TGTGCCAGCAGTTTCGTTTCGGGGAGCAATCAGCCCCAGCATTTT. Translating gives CASSFVSGSNQPQHF.

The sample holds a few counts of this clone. CDR3 bases: TGTGCCAGCAGCCGGACAGGGGACGGCTACACCTTC. Its translation: CASSRTGDGYTF. The chain employs TRBV6-6 and TRBJ1-2; 9 positions match TRBD1. This CDR3 spans 12 amino acids. Germline trimming cut 6 bases from V and 8 bases from J; bases unmatched to any gene: 4. Looked up from germline, CDR1 is MNHNY and CDR2 is SVGAGI (reference sequence).

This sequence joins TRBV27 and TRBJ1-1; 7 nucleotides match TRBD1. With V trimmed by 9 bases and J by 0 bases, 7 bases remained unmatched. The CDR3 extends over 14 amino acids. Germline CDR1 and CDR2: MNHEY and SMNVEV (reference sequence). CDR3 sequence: CASSLGTVNTEAFF. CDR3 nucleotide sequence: TGTGCCAGTTCCTTAGGGACAGTGAACACTGAAGCTTTCTTT.

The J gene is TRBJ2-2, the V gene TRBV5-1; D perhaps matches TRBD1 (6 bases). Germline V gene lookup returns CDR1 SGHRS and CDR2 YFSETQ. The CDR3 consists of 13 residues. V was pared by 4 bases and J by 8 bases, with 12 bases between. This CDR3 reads CASSPGHEGELFF. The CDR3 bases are TGCGCCAGCAGCCCGGGACATGAGGGGGAGCTGTTTTTT. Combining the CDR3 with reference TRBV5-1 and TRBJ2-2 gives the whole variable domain KAGVTQTPRYLIKTRGQQVTLSCSPISGHRSVSWYQQTPGQGLQFLFEYFSETQRNKGNFPGRFSGRQFSNSRSEMNVSTLELGDSALYLCASSPGHEGELFFGEGSRLTVL.

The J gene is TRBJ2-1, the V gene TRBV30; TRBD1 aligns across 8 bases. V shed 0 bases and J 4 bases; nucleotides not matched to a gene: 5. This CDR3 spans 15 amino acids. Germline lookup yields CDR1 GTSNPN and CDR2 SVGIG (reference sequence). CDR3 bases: TGTGCCTGGAGTGTACCAGGGGGCGGTTACAATGAGCAGTTCTTC. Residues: CAWSVPGGGYNEQFF.

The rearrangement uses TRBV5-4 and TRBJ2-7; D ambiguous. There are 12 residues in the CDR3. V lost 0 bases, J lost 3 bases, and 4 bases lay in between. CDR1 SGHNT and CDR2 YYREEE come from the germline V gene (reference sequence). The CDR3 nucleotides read TGTGCCAGCAGCTTGGCCAGCTACGAGCAGTACTTC. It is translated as CASSLASYEQYF.

In DNA, the CDR3 is TGTGCCAGCAGCTCGACAGGATCCGACTATGGCTACACCTTC. Translating gives CASSSTGSDYGYTF. V and J are TRBV7-3 and TRBJ1-2, with a possible D match to TRBD1 (6 bases). Trimming took 4 bases from V and 3 from J, leaving 12 bases between them. This CDR3 is built from 14 residues. Germline values: CDR1 SGHTA, CDR2 FQGTGA.

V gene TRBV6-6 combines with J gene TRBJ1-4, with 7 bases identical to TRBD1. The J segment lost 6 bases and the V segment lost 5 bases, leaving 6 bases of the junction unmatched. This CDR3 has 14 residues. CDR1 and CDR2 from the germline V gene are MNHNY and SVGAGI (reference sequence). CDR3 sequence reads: CASSPGTEYEKLFF. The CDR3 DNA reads TGTGCCAGCAGTCCCGGGACAGAGTATGAAAAACTGTTTTTT.

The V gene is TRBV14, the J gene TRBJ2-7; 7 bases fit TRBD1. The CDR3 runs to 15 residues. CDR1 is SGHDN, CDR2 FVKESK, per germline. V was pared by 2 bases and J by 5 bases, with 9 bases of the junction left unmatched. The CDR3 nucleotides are TGTGCCAGCAGCCAACTCTCAAGACAGGGCCACGAGCAGTACTTC. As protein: CASSQLSRQGHEQYF.

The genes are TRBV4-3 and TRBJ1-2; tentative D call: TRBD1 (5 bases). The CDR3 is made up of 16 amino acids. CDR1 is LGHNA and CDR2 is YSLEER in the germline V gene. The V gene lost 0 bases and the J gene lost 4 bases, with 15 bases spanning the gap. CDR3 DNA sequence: TGCGCCAGCAGCCAAGATAGGGCAGGGAGGGCCTATGGCTACACCTTC. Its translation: CASSQDRAGRAYGYTF.

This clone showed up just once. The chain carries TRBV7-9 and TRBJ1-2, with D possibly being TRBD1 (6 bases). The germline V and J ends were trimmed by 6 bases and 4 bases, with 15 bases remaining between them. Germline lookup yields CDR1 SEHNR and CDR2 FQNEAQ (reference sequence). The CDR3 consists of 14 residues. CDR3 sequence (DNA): TGTGCCAGCAGTCCAGGGGCCATAGTCTATGGCTACACCTTC. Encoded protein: CASSPGAIVYGYTF.

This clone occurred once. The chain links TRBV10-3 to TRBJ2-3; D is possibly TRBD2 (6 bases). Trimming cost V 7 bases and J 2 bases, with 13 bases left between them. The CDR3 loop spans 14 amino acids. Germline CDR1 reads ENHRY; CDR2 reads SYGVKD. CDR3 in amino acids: CAITRERNTDTQYF. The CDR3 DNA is TGTGCCATCACCCGGGAGCGGAACACAGATACGCAGTATTTT.

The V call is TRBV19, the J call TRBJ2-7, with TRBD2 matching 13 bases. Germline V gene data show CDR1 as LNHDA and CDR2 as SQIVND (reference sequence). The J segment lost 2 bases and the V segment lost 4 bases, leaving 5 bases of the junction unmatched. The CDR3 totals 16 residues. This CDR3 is CASSRGTSGTTYEQYF. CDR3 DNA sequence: TGTGCCAGTAGTAGGGGGACTAGCGGGACAACCTACGAGCAGTACTTC.

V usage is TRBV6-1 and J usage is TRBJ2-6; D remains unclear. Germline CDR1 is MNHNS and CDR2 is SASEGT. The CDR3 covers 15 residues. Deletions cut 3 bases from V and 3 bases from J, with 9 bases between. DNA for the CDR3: TGTGCCAGCAGTGAGAGCCGAGGTGGGGCCAACGTCCTGACTTTC. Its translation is CASSESRGGANVLTF.

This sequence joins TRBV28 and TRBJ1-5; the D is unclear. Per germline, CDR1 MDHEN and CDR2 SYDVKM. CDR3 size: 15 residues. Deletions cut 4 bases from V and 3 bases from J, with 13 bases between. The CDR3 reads CASSYALGLNQPQHF. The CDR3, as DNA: TGTGCCAGCAGTTACGCGCTAGGCCTCAATCAGCCCCAGCATTTT.

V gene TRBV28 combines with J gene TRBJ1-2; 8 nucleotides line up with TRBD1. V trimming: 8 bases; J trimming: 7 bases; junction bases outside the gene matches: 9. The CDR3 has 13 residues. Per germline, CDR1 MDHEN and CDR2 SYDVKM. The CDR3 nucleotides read TGTGCCAGCGGAGGACAGGGTCTCAGTGGCTACACCTTC. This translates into CASGGQGLSGYTF.